The 26 T cell receptor beta chains listed next were all sequenced from one sample in a study of T cell repertoires in cytomegalovirus infection. MiXCR, run by TCRdb on the reads, gives a single entry per CDR3 protein. The table lists about 220,000 distinct CDR3 sequences, 35% to 45% of them singletons, with approximately 59% in the top ten. These receptors have no known antigen. Sequenced material: CD8+ T cells from cultured PBMCs, taken from culture after CMV antigen stimulation. All receptors derive from a human donor in good health (CMV status not recorded). Some clones in this sample may be carry-over from other donors' samples.

CDR3 nucleotides: TGCGCCAGCAGTATGGGACATCTGTATGGCTACACCTTC. Translating gives CASSMGHLYGYTF. The chain couples TRBV10-2 to TRBJ1-2; D may be TRBD1 (6 bases). There are 13 residues in the CDR3. V lost 5 bases to trimming and J lost 5 bases, with 12 bases between them. The germline CDR1 and CDR2 sequences are WSHSY and SAAADI.

V and J are TRBV4-1 and TRBJ2-3, with a weak D call TRBD2 (6 bases). V dropped 4 bases and J dropped 0 bases, with 14 bases sitting between them. The CDR3 runs to 16 residues. CDR1 and CDR2 from the germline V gene are MGHRA and YSYEKL. In DNA form, the CDR3 reads TGCGCCAGCAGCCTGACCCGAAGCGGGAGCACAGATACGCAGTATTTT. Its translation: CASSLTRSGSTDTQYF.

This clonotype came up a few times. The chain links TRBV7-6 to TRBJ2-7, with TRBD2 identical over 8 bases. V shed 5 bases and J 1 base; nucleotides not matched to a gene: 4. The length of the CDR3 is 14 residues. Looked up from germline, CDR1 is SGHVS and CDR2 is FNYEAQ. CDR3 loop: CASSVTSASYEQYF. The CDR3 bases are TGTGCCAGCAGCGTGACTAGCGCTTCCTACGAGCAGTACTTC.

The chain is built from TRBV20-1 and TRBJ2-1; D is possibly TRBD1 or TRBD2 (5 bases each). The germline V and J ends were trimmed by 2 bases and 0 bases, with 20 bases remaining between them. The CDR3 extends over 18 amino acids. Germline V gives CDR1 DFQATT, CDR2 SNEGSKA (reference sequence). This CDR3 reads CSARPSGRIESSYNEQFF. The CDR3 bases are TGCAGTGCTAGACCCTCGGGACGGATAGAAAGCTCCTACAATGAGCAGTTCTTC.

The chain employs TRBV11-2 and TRBJ2-1; D is uncertain. V lost 0 bases to trimming and J lost 0 bases, with 9 bases between them. The CDR3 is 16 residues long. Germline V gives CDR1 SGHAT, CDR2 FQNNGV. The CDR3: CASSLDYLSSYNEQFF. The CDR3 coding sequence is TGTGCCAGCAGCTTAGATTACCTGAGCTCCTACAATGAGCAGTTCTTC.

The rearrangement joins TRBV28 to TRBJ2-7, with TRBD2 matching 13 bases. V was clipped by 8 bases and J by 5 bases; unmatched bases: 6. The germline V gene has CDR1 MDHEN and CDR2 SYDVKM. There are 14 residues in the CDR3. The chain's CDR3 is CASHTGTSGNEQYF. DNA for the CDR3: TGTGCCAGCCATACCGGGACTAGCGGGAACGAGCAGTACTTC.

The J gene is TRBJ2-7, the V gene TRBV19; TRBD1 might be the D (5 bases). Germline values: CDR1 LNHDA, CDR2 SQIVND (reference sequence). The CDR3 covers 15 residues. V was cut by 3 bases and J by 4 bases, with 16 bases left in between. The CDR3 DNA is TGTGCCAGTAGTATCAAGGACACTTTACCTTACGAGCAGTACTTC. It codes for CASSIKDTLPYEQYF.

The gene calls are TRBV7-2 and TRBJ1-5; 7 bases are shared with TRBD1. CDR1 is SGHTA and CDR2 is FQGNSA in the germline V gene. The CDR3 is made up of 15 amino acids. The ends lost 2 bases at V and 6 bases at J; junction bases unmatched: 7. Here the CDR3 reads CASSLRDSPTQPQHF. The CDR3 nucleotides are TGTGCCAGCAGCTTACGGGACAGTCCCACTCAGCCCCAGCATTTT.

In its sample, this clonotype was seen a few times. The chain uses TRBV11-1 and TRBJ2-3, with 9 nucleotides matching TRBD1. Looked up from germline, CDR1 is SGHAT and CDR2 is FQDESV (reference sequence). The CDR3 is 15 residues long. The junction had 5 bases not matched to a gene; V was cut back by 5 bases and J by 2 bases. Written as DNA, the CDR3 is TGTGCCAGCAGCCCCGGGACAGGGATCACAGATACGCAGTATTTT. Encoded protein: CASSPGTGITDTQYF.

At least ten counts were recorded for this clonotype. This chain connects TRBV6-1 to TRBJ1-1; D is perhaps TRBD1 (5 bases). Germline V gene sequence: CDR1 MNHNS, CDR2 SASEGT. There are 12 residues in the CDR3. The V end was cut by 6 bases, the J end by 7 bases, with 12 bases between. The CDR3: CASSRGLGEAFF. The CDR3 DNA reads as TGTGCCAGCAGCCGGGGACTGGGTGAAGCTTTCTTT.

This clonotype occurred a few times. The chain uses TRBV7-9 and TRBJ1-1; 8 bases fit TRBD1. Unmatched junction bases numbered 7, after V lost 3 bases and J lost 4 bases. The CDR3 contains 15 residues. Looked up from germline, CDR1 is SEHNR and CDR2 is FQNEAQ (reference sequence). The CDR3 reads CASSFGLDRGTEAFF. CDR3 sequence (DNA): TGTGCCAGCAGCTTTGGTCTAGACAGGGGCACTGAAGCTTTCTTT.

The chain recombines TRBV30 with TRBJ2-3, with D perhaps given as TRBD1 or TRBD2 (5 bases each). The V gene's germline CDR1 is GTSNPN and CDR2 SVGIG (reference sequence). V lost 7 bases and J 0 bases, leaving 17 bases between the germline ends. The CDR3 sequence is 15 residues long. CDR3 sequence: CASPGKGESTDTQYF. The CDR3 nucleotides read TGTGCCTCCCCAGGGAAGGGAGAGAGCACAGATACGCAGTATTTT.

This chain uses TRBV29-1 with TRBJ2-7; 7 bases match TRBD2. In germline, CDR1 is SQVTM, CDR2 ANQGSEA. Losses at the gene ends were 0 bases for V and 4 bases for J; bases not matched to a gene: 9. CDR3 length equals 15 residues. CDR3 nucleotide sequence: TGCAGCGTTGAAGACGGGGGGACGGATTCTTACGAGCAGTACTTC. It yields the protein CSVEDGGTDSYEQYF.

The chain employs TRBV19 and TRBJ1-5; D uncertain. V was trimmed by 3 bases and J by 2 bases, leaving 5 bases between them. This CDR3 region has 13 residues. The V gene's germline CDR1 is LNHDA and CDR2 SQIVND (reference sequence). This CDR3 is CASSMQGNQPQHF. CDR3 nucleotide sequence: TGTGCCAGTAGTATGCAGGGCAATCAGCCCCAGCATTTT.

CDR3 sequence reads: CASRAGETSINSPLHF. In DNA, the CDR3 is TGTGCCAGCAGGGCGGGGGAGACAAGCATTAATTCACCCCTCCACTTT. The chain combines TRBV4-2 with TRBJ1-6; a weak D match, TRBD1 (5 bases). The CDR3 has 16 residues. CDR1 and CDR2 (germline): LGHNA, YNFKEQ. The germline V and J ends were trimmed by 6 bases and 6 bases, with 18 bases remaining between them.

This chain links TRBV7-1 with TRBJ2-7, with a tentative D call TRBD2 (5 bases). TRBV7-1 is known as an ORF, though its function is uncertain. The CDR3 is made up of 15 amino acids. Trimming took off 6 bases at V and 1 base at J, with 16 bases between the two ends. The CDR3: CASRLEGSLSYEQYF. The CDR3 DNA follows: TGTGCCAGCAGGCTCGAGGGCAGCCTGTCCTACGAGCAGTACTTC.

The gene calls are TRBV10-3 and TRBJ2-1; D not resolved. Germline V gives CDR1 ENHRY, CDR2 SYGVKD. The CDR3 is 16 amino acids. V lost 3 bases to trimming and J lost 0 bases, with 12 bases between them. CDR3 coding DNA: TGTGCCATCAGTGATCCCCACAGTAACTCCTACAATGAGCAGTTCTTC. Translating gives CAISDPHSNSYNEQFF.

The V gene is TRBV4-1, the J gene TRBJ1-2; 8 nucleotides agree with TRBD1. The CDR3 sequence is 13 residues long. V was pared by 4 bases and J by 6 bases, with 4 bases of the junction left unmatched. The germline V gene encodes CDR1 MGHRA and CDR2 YSYEKL. In nucleotides, the CDR3 is TGCGCCAGCAGCCCCCCAGGGGGCGATGGCTACACCTTC. Amino acids: CASSPPGGDGYTF.

The chain couples TRBV11-2 to TRBJ2-7, with 7 bases identical to TRBD2. CDR1 and CDR2 from the germline V gene are SGHAT and FQNNGV. V gave up 3 bases and J gave up 0 bases; unmatched junction bases: 5. The CDR3 covers 15 residues. The CDR3 region has the DNA TGTGCCAGCAGCTTTAGTCCTAGCGGCTCCTACGAGCAGTACTTC. Encoded protein: CASSFSPSGSYEQYF.

The chain has TRBV6-1 and TRBJ1-2; D may be TRBD1 (6 bases). The CDR3 has 14 residues. The germline V gene encodes CDR1 MNHNS and CDR2 SASEGT. V was shortened by 6 bases and J by 5 bases, with 16 bases between the two germline ends. CDR3 sequence reads: CASRPGDFSYGYTF. DNA for the CDR3: TGTGCCAGCAGACCAGGGGACTTTTCATATGGCTACACCTTC.

This clonotype was seen more than once but under ten times. This chain connects TRBV12-3 or TRBV12-4 to TRBJ2-1; 9 nucleotides match TRBD2. The CDR3 length is 17 residues. J gave up 8 bases and V 8 bases, and 19 bases lay outside the gene matches. CDR3 region: CASLLGSGGPGRYEQFF. The CDR3 DNA reads TGTGCCAGCCTTCTGGGCAGCGGGGGGCCCGGTCGCTATGAGCAGTTCTTC.

This clonotype was counted between two and nine times. This chain uses TRBV7-3 with TRBJ2-5; 7 positions match TRBD2. Germline trimming cut 0 bases from V and 10 bases from J; bases unmatched to any gene: 14. Per the germline V gene, CDR1 is SGHTA and CDR2 is FQGTGA. The CDR3 has 16 residues. Written as DNA, the CDR3 is TGTGCCAGCAGCTTAACCGGAGGAAAGCGGGACGCAATCCAGTACTTC. Protein: CASSLTGGKRDAIQYF.

In the case of this clonotype: One end of the junction is discordant with germline, which a read error may explain. The rearrangement joins TRBV6-8 to TRBJ2-3, with D uncertain. CDR3 length: 14 residues. Per the germline V gene, CDR1 is MNHGY and CDR2 is SAAAGT. The CDR3 region is CAGSGLVPTDTQYF. The CDR3 DNA follows: TGTGCCGGCAGTGGGTTGGTGCCCACAGATACGCAGTATTTT.

The V and J genes are TRBV5-6 and TRBJ1-2; TRBD1 aligns across 7 bases. Per germline, CDR1 SGHDT and CDR2 YYEEEE. This CDR3 is built from 17 residues. Trimming took 2 bases from V and 3 from J; bases not matched to a gene: 13. Here the CDR3 DNA reads TGTGCCAGCAGCTTAGGGCCCAGGGGGACGGACTACTATGGCTACACCTTC. Translation: CASSLGPRGTDYYGYTF. Drawing the rest from reference TRBV5-6 and TRBJ1-2, the complete variable domain is DAGVTQSPTHLIKTRGQQVTLRCSPKSGHDTVSWYQQALGQGPQFIFQYYEEEERQRGNFPDRFSGHQFPNYSSELNVNALLLGDSALYLCASSLGPRGTDYYGYTFGSGTRLTVV.

This clonotype ranks as medium-sized (0.01 to 0.1%). The chain employs TRBV7-6 and TRBJ2-7; D is unclear. V dropped 2 bases and J dropped 6 bases, with 11 bases sitting between them. The CDR3 is 13 amino acids. In germline, CDR1 is SGHVS, CDR2 FNYEAQ. DNA of the CDR3: TGTGCCAGCAGCTTAAAACACCGGCGCGAGCAGTACTTC. Amino acids: CASSLKHRREQYF.

This clonotype has more than one count but fewer than ten. The chain couples TRBV2 to TRBJ2-7, with TRBD1 matching 7 bases. Trimming took 3 bases from V and 3 from J; bases not matched to a gene: 5. The CDR3 has 14 amino acids. CDR1 is SNHLY and CDR2 is FYNNEI in the germline V gene. The CDR3 spells CASSDGTAYYEQYF. The CDR3, as DNA: TGTGCCAGCAGTGACGGGACAGCTTACTACGAGCAGTACTTC.